The 18 T cell receptor beta chains given below trace back to one sample, sequenced in a study of low-dose radiotherapy and immunotherapy resistance in tumors. Priming of first-strand cDNA relied on TRAV- and TRBV-specific primers (covering alpha and beta chains). The authors ran about 18 PCR cycles to amplify TCRs with a constant-region primer and V-primer adapter. One entry per CDR3 protein results from TCRdb running MiXCR on the reads. The sample consists of tens of thousands of distinct CDR3 sequences, almost 25% of them appearing once. Time point denoted: before trial treatment. The sample here was PBMCs, taken before treatment. The receptors originated from a male donor with prostate cancer.

The sample holds many counts of this clonotype. The V call is TRBV20-1, the J call TRBJ2-6; TRBD2 might be the D (5 bases). V was pared by 3 bases and J by 3 bases, with 15 bases between. The CDR3 consists of 16 residues. Germline V gene lookup returns CDR1 DFQATT and CDR2 SNEGSKA (reference sequence). CDR3 in DNA: TGCAGTGCTAGGCGGGCTCGAATCGATGGGGCCAACGTCCTGACTTTC. Encoded protein: CSARRARIDGANVLTF.

This clonotype was seen many times. The genes are TRBV28 and TRBJ2-7, with 8 bases lining up with TRBD2. CDR3 length equals 14 residues. The V and J ends lost 5 bases and 5 bases, in that order; junction bases with no gene match: 8. The germline V gene has CDR1 MDHEN and CDR2 SYDVKM. The CDR3 loop reads CASSDGGARNEQYF. CDR3 DNA: TGTGCCAGCAGTGACGGGGGGGCTAGGAACGAGCAGTACTTC.

There are many counts of this clonotype. The V and J genes are TRBV7-6 and TRBJ2-5, with 7 bases lining up with TRBD2. The CDR3 is made up of 14 amino acids. The junction had 15 bases not matched to a gene; V was cut back by 4 bases and J by 13 bases. Germline CDR1 and CDR2: SGHVS and FNYEAQ. CDR3 loop: CASSSRRLAEALYF. As DNA, the CDR3 is TGTGCCAGCAGCTCCCGCCGGCTAGCGGAGGCCTTGTACTTC.

This clonotype was counted ten times or more. The chain is built from TRBV6-2 or TRBV6-3 and TRBJ1-1; the D gene is possibly TRBD1 (5 bases). V was pared by 11 bases and J by 3 bases, with 22 bases between. Germline-derived CDR1 and CDR2 are MNHEY and SVGEGT. The CDR3 is 15 amino acids. CDR3 in amino acids: CACQTGGSVHTEAFF. CDR3 coding DNA: TGTGCCTGTCAGACGGGGGGGTCGGTCCACACTGAAGCTTTCTTT.

The chain uses TRBV7-6 and TRBJ2-7; TRBD1 matches at 11 bases. The germline gives CDR1 SGHVS, CDR2 FNYEAQ. The length of the CDR3 is 15 residues. V lost 5 bases and J lost 3; bases outside the gene matches: 6. The CDR3 region is CASSPGQGAIYEQYF. DNA for the CDR3: TGTGCCAGCAGCCCCGGACAGGGGGCAATCTACGAGCAGTACTTC.

V usage is TRBV29-1 and J usage is TRBJ2-2, with D possibly called TRBD1 or TRBD2 (5 bases each). The ends were cut back, 6 bases at V and 2 bases at J, with 16 bases in the middle. The CDR3 covers 15 residues. CDR1 SQVTM and CDR2 ANQGSEA come from the germline V gene. The CDR3 nucleotides are TGCAGCGTGAATCCGGGGCCGACAAACACCGGGGAGCTGTTTTTT. Its protein is CSVNPGPTNTGELFF.

This clonotype showed up just a few times. The V and J genes are TRBV6-2 or TRBV6-3 and TRBJ1-4; possibly TRBD1 for D (6 bases). Germline CDR1 MNHEY, CDR2 SVGEGT. There are 15 residues in the CDR3. V was shortened by 5 bases and J by 4 bases, with 14 bases between the two germline ends. CDR3 loop: CASSKPGQINEKLFF. Here the CDR3 DNA reads TGTGCCAGCAGTAAGCCGGGACAAATTAATGAAAAACTGTTTTTT.

This clonotype has at least ten counts. This chain's CDR3 is CATSRGQGNEQPQHF. The CDR3 DNA follows: TGTGCCACCAGCAGAGGACAGGGGAATGAGCAGCCCCAGCATTTT. This rearrangement joins TRBV15 to TRBJ1-5; 8 bases map to TRBD1. V lost 1 base and J lost 7; bases outside the gene matches: 6. Germline CDR1 reads LNHNV; CDR2 reads YYDKDF (reference sequence). This CDR3 spans 15 amino acids.

This clonotype was counted many times. The V and J genes are TRBV28 and TRBJ2-7; D is possibly TRBD1 (6 bases). Germline V gene sequence: CDR1 MDHEN, CDR2 SYDVKM. Trimming took 6 bases from V and 2 from J, leaving 20 bases between them. The CDR3 totals 16 residues. The CDR3 region has the DNA TGTGCCAGCAGCATCGTCAGCGGACAGTATACCTACGAGCAGTACTTC. Translated, it gives CASSIVSGQYTYEQYF.

This clonotype was counted many times. V usage is TRBV7-8 and J usage is TRBJ2-7; perhaps TRBD1 as D (7 bases). The CDR3 has 16 amino acids. Per the germline V gene, CDR1 is SGHVS and CDR2 is FQNEAQ. The germline V and J ends were trimmed by 4 bases and 5 bases, with 21 bases remaining between them. CDR3 sequence: CASSSLRVSGGNEQYF. The CDR3 DNA is TGTGCCAGCAGCTCACTACGGGTGTCAGGGGGGAACGAGCAGTACTTC.

This chain uses TRBV11-3 with TRBJ2-5, with D possibly being TRBD1 (5 bases). The V end lost 3 bases, the J end lost 6 bases, and 11 bases lay between the germline ends. Germline V CDR1 and CDR2: SGHNT, YENEEA. The CDR3 sequence is 13 residues long. In nucleotides, the CDR3 is TGTGCCAGCAGCTTGTTGGCAGGGAAGACCCAGTACTTC. The encoded protein is CASSLLAGKTQYF.

This clonotype was recorded at least ten times. This sequence joins TRBV5-1 and TRBJ1-3; 7 bases map to TRBD1. The CDR3 length is 16 residues. Germline V gene data show CDR1 as SGHRS and CDR2 as YFSETQ. Trimming at V came to 0 bases and at J to 2 bases, leaving 5 bases not matched to a gene. As DNA, the CDR3 is TGCGCCAGCAGCTTGGATCCCGGGACAGCTGGAAACACCATATATTTT. Its translation is CASSLDPGTAGNTIYF.

The rearrangement links TRBV20-1 to TRBJ1-1, with D possibly being TRBD1 (6 bases). V was cut by 3 bases and J by 4 bases, with 27 bases left in between. The CDR3 sequence is 18 residues long. Per the germline V gene, CDR1 is DFQATT and CDR2 is SNEGSKA (reference sequence). CDR3 sequence: CSARLRGGGRGKGTEAFF. The DNA for the CDR3 is TGCAGTGCTAGGCTGCGGGGGGGGGGGCGCGGGAAGGGCACTGAAGCTTTCTTT.

By proportion, this clonotype is medium-sized. This CDR3 is CASSARERQPQHF. The DNA for the CDR3 is TGTGCCAGCAGTGCCAGGGAGCGGCAGCCCCAGCATTTT. The chain couples TRBV28 to TRBJ1-5; D is possibly TRBD1 (5 bases). Trimming shortened V by 5 bases and J by 7 bases, and 12 bases separated the two germline ends. The CDR3 is made up of 13 amino acids. Germline V gene sequence: CDR1 MDHEN, CDR2 SYDVKM.

Comment on this clonotype: This likely stems from a read error, as it lies one base from a far larger clone. The V and J genes are TRBV7-9 and TRBJ2-5; D is ambiguous. V lost 5 bases and J 11 bases, leaving 21 bases between the germline ends. There are 14 residues in the CDR3. Germline V gene sequence: CDR1 SEHNR, CDR2 FQNEAQ (reference sequence). The CDR3 DNA follows: TGTGCCAGCAGCCCCGGAACACGTTACAATGAGCAGTACTTC. This sequence encodes CASSPGTRYNEQYF.

The chain uses TRBV5-1 and TRBJ1-1; D may be TRBD1 (6 bases). Germline CDR1 SGHRS, CDR2 YFSETQ. V lost 10 bases to trimming and J lost 1 base, with 23 bases between them. The CDR3 extends over 16 amino acids. The CDR3 here is CAGESGEFFTNTEAFF. CDR3 in DNA: TGCGCCGGGGAATCAGGGGAATTTTTCACGAACACTGAAGCTTTCTTT.

This clonotype has just a few counts. The gene calls are TRBV6-1 and TRBJ1-1; D call uncertain. The V gene's germline CDR1 is MNHNS and CDR2 SASEGT. V was clipped by 9 bases and J by 4 bases, with 15 bases between them. The CDR3 has 13 amino acids. CDR3 bases: TGTGCCAGTGTGATAAAACTGGGCACTGAAGCTTTCTTT. This sequence encodes CASVIKLGTEAFF.

This chain joins TRBV4-3 and TRBJ1-2; weak D call: TRBD1 (6 bases). The CDR3 contains 14 residues. V was clipped by 0 bases and J by 8 bases, with 13 bases between them. Germline CDR1 is LGHNA and CDR2 is YSLEER. The CDR3 DNA is TGCGCCAGCAGCCAAGATCAGGGGCGGAGCGGCTACACCTTC. Its translation: CASSQDQGRSGYTF.